One T cell receptor beta chain is described in this entry. Its antigen is not known. Trimming took off 3 bases at V and 6 bases at J, with 8 bases between the two ends. The CDR3 extends over 12 amino acids. Germline V CDR1 and CDR2: KGHSH, LQKENI. These data belong to a study of OX40 agonist ivuxolimab in advanced cancers. In the study overall: Six ivuxolimab dose levels, 0.01 to 10 mg/kg, were given intravenously every 2 weeks. Treatment received earlier with anti-PD-1, anti-PD-L1 or anti-CTLA-4 agents was allowed, and approximately 44% had some. General study points: Partial responders treated at 0.1-3.0 mg/kg exhibited clonal expansion among the lowest measured. Clones of CD4+ and CD8+ blood T cells grew by week 6 at doses of 0.1 to 3.0 mg/kg.

The data were produced by immunoSEQ multiplex PCR, yet TCRdb's version contains in-frame clones alone and is incomplete. In the table there are tens of thousands of clones, 70% to 90% of which are singletons. The receptor comes from an adult with an advanced solid tumor such as melanoma, head and neck, liver or kidney cancer. Source: CD4+ or CD8+ T cells sorted from blood, taken in a trial of the OX40 agonist ivuxolimab. The gene calls are TRBV18 and TRBJ1-2; tentative D call: TRBD1 (5 bases). CDR3 amino acids: CASSPSGDGYTF. CDR3 bases: TGTGCCAGCTCACCCTCGGGGGATGGCTACACCTTC.